The present TCR beta chain was sequenced within a study of blood T cell repertoires in COVID-19. The repertoire was sequenced with immunoSEQ multiplex PCR; TCRdb's copy has only in-frame clones and lacks some. The table has about 260,000 clones, more than 90% seen once. This sequence originates from a person under 35 with COVID-19, enrolled during active disease. Sequencing was done on a sample of peripheral blood.

The DNA for the CDR3 is TGTGCCAGCAGCTTGATCAGTCAGGGCCAAGAGACCCAGTACTTC. Translation: CASSLISQGQETQYF. The rearrangement uses TRBV7-8 and TRBJ2-5; D perhaps matches TRBD1 (5 bases). The CDR3 sequence is 15 residues long. CDR1 and CDR2 (germline): SGHVS, FQNEAQ. The V end was cut by 3 bases, the J end by 1 base, with 12 bases between.